This entry lists 12 T cell receptor beta chains sequenced from one sample in a study of CD8 T cells in ankylosing spondylitis. TCRdb analysed the 5' RACE reads with MiXCR anew, one entry per CDR3 protein. The top ten clones hold roughly 6.8% of a sample with under 300,000 distinct CDR3 sequences, approximately 11% of them seen once. Specimen: blood, either unsorted or a sorted T cell fraction (not recorded which). Source of these receptors: a male donor with ankylosing spondylitis or in good health (not recorded which).

This clonotype was seen many times. The chain recombines TRBV5-1 with TRBJ2-7; D is unclear. This CDR3 is built from 14 residues. Trimming removed 1 base from V and 2 bases from J, with 10 bases in between. Germline-derived CDR1 and CDR2 are SGHRS and YFSETQ. This CDR3 is CASSLLGKTYEQYF. CDR3 nucleotide sequence: TGCGCCAGCAGCTTGCTGGGGAAGACCTACGAGCAGTACTTC. Complete variable domain (other parts from reference TRBV5-1 and TRBJ2-7): KAGVTQTPRYLIKTRGQQVTLSCSPISGHRSVSWYQQTPGQGLQFLFEYFSETQRNKGNFPGRFSGRQFSNSRSEMNVSTLELGDSALYLCASSLLGKTYEQYFGPGTRLTVT.

This clonotype has just a few counts. The chain carries TRBV27 and TRBJ1-2; tentative D call: TRBD1 (6 bases). This CDR3 is built from 15 residues. Germline CDR1 and CDR2: MNHEY and SMNVEV (reference sequence). Trimming removed 4 bases at V and 0 bases at J, with 12 bases between. CDR3 loop: CASSWTAIPNYGYTF. The CDR3 region has the DNA TGTGCCAGCAGTTGGACAGCTATTCCTAACTATGGCTACACCTTC.

There are many counts of this clonotype. V usage is TRBV12-3 or TRBV12-4 and J usage is TRBJ2-1; 11 bases line up with TRBD1. The junction had 8 bases not matched to a gene; V was cut back by 5 bases and J by 8 bases. CDR3 length: 15 amino acids. For the CDR3, the DNA is TGTGCCAGCAGTCCCCGGGACAGGGGGTTTTATGAGCAGTTCTTC. It translates to CASSPRDRGFYEQFF.

This clonotype was recorded at least ten times. The V and J genes are TRBV5-1 and TRBJ2-2, with 8 bases fitting TRBD2. V shed 2 bases, J shed 0 bases, and the junction held 3 bases outside the gene matches. The CDR3 contains 16 residues. Germline lookup yields CDR1 SGHRS and CDR2 YFSETQ. For the CDR3, the DNA is TGCGCCAGCAGCTTAGCGGGAGTAACGAACACCGGGGAGCTGTTTTTT. Its translation: CASSLAGVTNTGELFF.

This clonotype has just a few counts. This chain connects TRBV5-4 to TRBJ2-1, with 7 bases identical to TRBD2. Germline trimming cut 4 bases from V and 6 bases from J; bases unmatched to any gene: 7. The CDR3 extends over 14 amino acids. Germline V gene sequence: CDR1 SGHNT, CDR2 YYREEE (reference sequence). CDR3 in DNA: TGTGCCAGCAGCCTTCCGCGGGGGAGCAATGAGCAGTTCTTC. It specifies CASSLPRGSNEQFF.

The chain links TRBV7-9 to TRBJ2-7; D not resolved. The CDR3 runs 15 residues. V lost 4 bases and J 2 bases, leaving 15 bases between the germline ends. The germline V gene has CDR1 SEHNR and CDR2 FQNEAQ (reference sequence). CDR3 coding DNA: TGTGCCAGCAGCTCAATAACGGGCCAAACCTACGAGCAGTACTTC. This translates into CASSSITGQTYEQYF.

This clonotype showed up many times. The chain uses TRBV5-8 and TRBJ2-7; 9 positions match TRBD1. Unmatched junction bases numbered 5, after V lost 8 bases and J lost 2 bases. The CDR3 contains 13 residues. In germline, CDR1 is SGHTS, CDR2 YDEGEE. The CDR3: CASSGTGTYEQYF. In DNA form, the CDR3 reads TGTGCCAGTTCCGGGACAGGGACCTACGAGCAGTACTTC.

CDR3: CASSFPLAGGQETQYF. Written as DNA, the CDR3 is TGTGCCAGCAGTTTTCCCCTAGCGGGGGGTCAAGAGACCCAGTACTTC. The gene calls are TRBV12-3 or TRBV12-4 and TRBJ2-5; 11 bases agree with TRBD2. V was pared by 3 bases and J by 2 bases, with 5 bases of the junction left unmatched. The CDR3 length is 16 residues.

This CDR3 reads CASSFWGENQETQYF. CDR3 sequence (DNA): TGTGCCAGCAGCTTTTGGGGGGAGAACCAAGAGACCCAGTACTTC. The chain is built from TRBV7-8 and TRBJ2-5, with a weak D call TRBD2 (6 bases). The CDR3 extends over 15 amino acids. V was pared by 3 bases and J by 0 bases, with 11 bases between. Germline CDR1 is SGHVS and CDR2 is FQNEAQ.

This clonotype was recorded many times. The chain recombines TRBV5-5 with TRBJ2-3, with 7 bases identical to TRBD2. Trimming took 3 bases from V and 6 from J; bases not matched to a gene: 10. Germline CDR1 reads SGHKS; CDR2 reads YYEKEE (reference sequence). The CDR3 spans 15 residues. The CDR3 region is CASSSWTRILDTQYF. CDR3 DNA: TGTGCCAGCAGCTCCTGGACTAGAATCCTCGATACGCAGTATTTT. The full variable domain, rest sourced from reference TRBV5-5 and TRBJ2-3, is DAGVTQSPTHLIKTRGQQVTLRCSPISGHKSVSWYQQVLGQGPQFIFQYYEKEERGRGNFPDRFSARQFPNYSSELNVNALLLGDSALYLCASSSWTRILDTQYFGPGTRLTVL.

This clonotype was found many times. The rearrangement joins TRBV29-1 to TRBJ2-2; no definite D call. This CDR3 has 11 residues. Germline loops: CDR1 SQVTM, CDR2 ANQGSEA. V lost 6 bases and J 5 bases, leaving 7 bases between the germline ends. The CDR3 DNA reads as TGCAGCGTCGGTTGGACCGGGGAGCTGTTTTTT. Translated, it gives CSVGWTGELFF.

Ten or more counts support this clonotype. V usage is TRBV10-3 and J usage is TRBJ1-2; no reliable D call. CDR1 and CDR2 (germline): ENHRY, SYGVKD. Trimming cost V 6 bases and J 2 bases, with 16 bases left between them. The CDR3 is 15 residues long. The CDR3 spells CAISYIPDGNYGYTF. The CDR3, as DNA: TGTGCCATCAGCTACATCCCGGACGGGAACTATGGCTACACCTTC.